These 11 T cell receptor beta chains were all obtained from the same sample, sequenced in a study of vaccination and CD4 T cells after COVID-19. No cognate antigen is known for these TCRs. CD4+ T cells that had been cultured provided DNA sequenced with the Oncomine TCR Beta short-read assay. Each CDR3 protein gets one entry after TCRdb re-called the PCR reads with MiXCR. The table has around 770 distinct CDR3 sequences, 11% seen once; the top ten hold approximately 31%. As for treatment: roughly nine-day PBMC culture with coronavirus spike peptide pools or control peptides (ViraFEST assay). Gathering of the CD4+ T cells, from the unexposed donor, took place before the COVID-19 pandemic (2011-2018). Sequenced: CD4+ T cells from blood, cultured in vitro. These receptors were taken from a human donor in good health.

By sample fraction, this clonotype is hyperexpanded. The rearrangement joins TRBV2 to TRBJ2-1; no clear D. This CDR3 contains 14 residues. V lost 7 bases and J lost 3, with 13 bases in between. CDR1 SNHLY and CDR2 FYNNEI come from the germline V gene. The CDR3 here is CASNPGGHYNEQFF. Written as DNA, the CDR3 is TGTGCCAGCAACCCGGGCGGTCACTACAATGAGCAGTTCTTC.

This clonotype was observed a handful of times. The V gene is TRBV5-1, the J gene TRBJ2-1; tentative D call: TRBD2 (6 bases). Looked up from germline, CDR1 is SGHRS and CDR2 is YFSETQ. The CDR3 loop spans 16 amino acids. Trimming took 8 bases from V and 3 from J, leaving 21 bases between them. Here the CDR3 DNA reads TGCGCCAGTACCCCCGGCGGGACCTCTGTCTACAATGAGCAGTTCTTC. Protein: CASTPGGTSVYNEQFF.

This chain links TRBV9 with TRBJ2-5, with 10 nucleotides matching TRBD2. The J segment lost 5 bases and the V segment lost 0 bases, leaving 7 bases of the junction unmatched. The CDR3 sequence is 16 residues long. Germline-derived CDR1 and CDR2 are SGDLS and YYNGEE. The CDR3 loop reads CASSVGLAGAGETQYF. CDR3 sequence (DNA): TGTGCCAGCAGCGTAGGGCTAGCGGGGGCCGGGGAGACCCAGTACTTC.

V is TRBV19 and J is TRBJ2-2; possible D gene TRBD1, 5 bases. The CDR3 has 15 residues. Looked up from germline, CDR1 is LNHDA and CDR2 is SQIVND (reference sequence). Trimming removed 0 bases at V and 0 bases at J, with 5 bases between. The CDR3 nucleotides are TGTGCCAGTAGTATAGACAGGGCGAACACCGGGGAGCTGTTTTTT. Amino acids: CASSIDRANTGELFF.

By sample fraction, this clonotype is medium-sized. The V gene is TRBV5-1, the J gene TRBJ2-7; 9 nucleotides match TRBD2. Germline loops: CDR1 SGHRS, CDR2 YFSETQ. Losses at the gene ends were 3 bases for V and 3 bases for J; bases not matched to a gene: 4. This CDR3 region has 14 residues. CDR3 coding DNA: TGCGCCAGCAGCTCGGCTAGCGGGAACTACGAGCAGTACTTC. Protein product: CASSSASGNYEQYF.

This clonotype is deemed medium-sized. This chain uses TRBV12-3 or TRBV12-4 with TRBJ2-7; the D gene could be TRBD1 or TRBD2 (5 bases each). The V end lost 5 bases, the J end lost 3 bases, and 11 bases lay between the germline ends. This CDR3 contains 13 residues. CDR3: CASSGGQGYEQYF. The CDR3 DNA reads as TGTGCCAGCAGTGGGGGTCAGGGCTACGAGCAGTACTTC.

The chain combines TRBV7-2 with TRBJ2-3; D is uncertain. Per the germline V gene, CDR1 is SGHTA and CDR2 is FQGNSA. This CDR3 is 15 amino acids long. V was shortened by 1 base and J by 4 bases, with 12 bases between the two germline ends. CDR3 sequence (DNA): TGTGCCAGCAGCTTAGGGTGGAAGGCGTCAGATACGCAGTATTTT. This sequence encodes CASSLGWKASDTQYF.

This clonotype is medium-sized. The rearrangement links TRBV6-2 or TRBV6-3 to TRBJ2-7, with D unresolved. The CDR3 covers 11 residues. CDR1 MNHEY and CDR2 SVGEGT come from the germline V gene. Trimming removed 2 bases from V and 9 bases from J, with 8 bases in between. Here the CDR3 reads CASSYVRRQYF. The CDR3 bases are TGTGCCAGCAGTTACGTGCGTCGGCAGTACTTC.

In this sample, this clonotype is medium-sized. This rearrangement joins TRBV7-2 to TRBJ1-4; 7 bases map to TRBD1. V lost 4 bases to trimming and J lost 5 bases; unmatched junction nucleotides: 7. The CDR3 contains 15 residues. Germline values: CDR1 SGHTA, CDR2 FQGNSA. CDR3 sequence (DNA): TGTGCCAGCAGCTGGCAGACAGGGCCAAATGAAAAACTGTTTTTT. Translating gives CASSWQTGPNEKLFF.

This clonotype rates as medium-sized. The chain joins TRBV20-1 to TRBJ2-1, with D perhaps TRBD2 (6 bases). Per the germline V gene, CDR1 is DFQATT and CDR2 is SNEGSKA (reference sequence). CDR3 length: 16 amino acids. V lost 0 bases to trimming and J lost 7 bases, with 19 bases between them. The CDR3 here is CSARDIFSGTRNEQFF. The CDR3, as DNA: TGCAGTGCTAGAGATATTTTTAGCGGTACACGGAATGAGCAGTTCTTC.

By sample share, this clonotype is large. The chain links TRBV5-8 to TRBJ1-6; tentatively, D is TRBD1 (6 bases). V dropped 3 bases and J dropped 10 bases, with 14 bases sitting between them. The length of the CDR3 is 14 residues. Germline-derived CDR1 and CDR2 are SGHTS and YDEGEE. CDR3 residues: CASSSQGVGSPLHF. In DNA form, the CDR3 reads TGTGCCAGCAGCTCACAGGGAGTGGGCTCACCCCTCCACTTT.